This passage covers 21 T cell receptor beta chains from one sample sequenced in a study of blood T cell repertoires in COVID-19. The data were produced by immunoSEQ multiplex PCR, yet TCRdb's version contains in-frame clones alone and is incomplete. The sample consists of roughly 410,000 clones, around 92% of them appearing once. Specimen: peripheral blood. The origin of the receptors is a middle-aged man with acute or convalescent COVID-19.

This chain uses TRBV5-6 with TRBJ1-5, with TRBD1 identical over 10 bases. Germline CDR1 SGHDT, CDR2 YYEEEE. The CDR3 length is 16 residues. V was clipped by 9 bases and J by 6 bases; unmatched bases: 15. The CDR3 sequence: CATMTVGQGFSQPQHF. CDR3 coding DNA: TGTGCCACTATGACCGTGGGACAGGGGTTCAGTCAGCCCCAGCATTTT.

The chain combines TRBV7-2 with TRBJ2-1, with 13 bases fitting TRBD2. The CDR3 runs 18 residues. Per the germline V gene, CDR1 is SGHTA and CDR2 is FQGNSA. V lost 4 bases to trimming and J lost 15 bases; unmatched junction nucleotides: 21. CDR3 residues: CASSSKKLLAGGPTKPFF. The DNA of the CDR3 is TGTGCCAGCAGCTCCAAGAAGCTACTAGCGGGGGGGCCCACGAAACCGTTCTTC.

The chain employs TRBV21-1 and TRBJ1-6; no check of the table's D call, TRBD1, against the DNA was made. TRBV21-1 corresponds to a pseudogene. This CDR3 is 18 amino acids long. The CDR3 DNA reads as TGTGCCAGCAGCAAAGCGCTTTTCGGTGGACAGCCTAATTCACCCCTCCACTTT. Encoded protein: CASSKALFGGQPNSPLHF.

This chain links TRBV5-1 with TRBJ2-3; 7 bases are shared with TRBD2. Germline V lookup: CDR1 SGHRS, CDR2 YFSETQ. CDR3 length equals 16 residues. Trimming removed 4 bases from V and 5 bases from J; junction bases left unmatched: 13. The DNA of the CDR3 is TGCGCCAGCAGCGTAGGCCCCGGGGGGTCGGGAGATACGCAGTATTTT. Protein: CASSVGPGGSGDTQYF.

This chain uses TRBV6-5 with TRBJ2-2; tentative D call: TRBD1 (5 bases). The CDR3 is made up of 16 amino acids. Germline V gene sequence: CDR1 MNHEY, CDR2 SVGAGI. V was pared by 3 bases and J by 2 bases, with 13 bases between. The CDR3 coding sequence is TGTGCCAGCAGTTATTTTAGGGGCGCAAACACCGGGGAGCTGTTTTTT. Translated, it gives CASSYFRGANTGELFF.

The chain carries TRBV9 and TRBJ1-5; perhaps TRBD1 as D (6 bases). The germline gives CDR1 SGDLS, CDR2 YYNGEE. The CDR3 is 15 residues long. V gave up 3 bases and J gave up 0 bases, with 10 bases separating them. CDR3 DNA sequence: TGTGCCAGCAGCGCAGGGGAATATAGCAATCAGCCCCAGCATTTT. Translation: CASSAGEYSNQPQHF.

The J gene is TRBJ1-6, the V gene TRBV9, with D possibly TRBD1 on 6 matching bases. CDR3 length equals 15 residues. Per the germline V gene, CDR1 is SGDLS and CDR2 is YYNGEE. Trimming cost V 2 bases and J 8 bases, with 14 bases left between them. The CDR3 DNA follows: TGTGCCAGCAGCGTCCACACAGGGTTTGATTCACCCCTCCACTTT. Protein: CASSVHTGFDSPLHF.

The count of this clone is one. V and J are TRBV4-1 and TRBJ2-7; 7 positions match TRBD2. The CDR3 totals 15 residues. The germline CDR1 and CDR2 sequences are MGHRA and YSYEKL. V lost 4 bases to trimming and J lost 5 bases; unmatched junction nucleotides: 11. CDR3 sequence reads: CASSLRTSGLDEQYF. The CDR3 DNA is TGCGCCAGCAGCCTTAGGACTAGTGGCCTAGACGAGCAGTACTTC.

This chain uses TRBV11-2 with TRBJ2-1; TRBD1 matches 7 bases. Looked up from germline, CDR1 is SGHAT and CDR2 is FQNNGV. The CDR3 is 17 residues long. With 3 bases clipped from V and 9 bases from J, the junction kept 17 bases outside the gene matches. CDR3 in amino acids: CASSFKLTGKSVSEQFF. The CDR3, as DNA: TGTGCCAGCAGCTTTAAACTGACAGGGAAATCAGTTAGTGAGCAGTTCTTC.

This clone was picked up one time. The rearrangement uses TRBV5-5 and TRBJ1-5; no firm D call. The CDR3 has 13 residues. CDR1 is SGHKS, CDR2 YYEKEE, per germline (reference sequence). Trimming stripped 0 bases from V and 9 bases from J, with 10 bases between. The CDR3 loop reads CASSLVTPGPQHF. CDR3 nucleotides: TGTGCCAGCAGCTTGGTCACTCCAGGGCCCCAGCATTTT. Supplemented by reference TRBV5-5 and TRBJ1-5, the full variable domain reads DAGVTQSPTHLIKTRGQQVTLRCSPISGHKSVSWYQQVLGQGPQFIFQYYEKEERGRGNFPDRFSARQFPNYSSELNVNALLLGDSALYLCASSLVTPGPQHFGDGTRLSIL.

V is TRBV9 and J is TRBJ2-2; TRBD1 aligns across 9 bases. Trimming took 5 bases from V and 3 from J; bases not matched to a gene: 2. Germline V gene data show CDR1 as SGDLS and CDR2 as YYNGEE. The CDR3 is 14 amino acids. The CDR3 DNA sequence: TGTGCCAGCAGACGACAGGGGGACACCGGGGAGCTGTTTTTT. Residues: CASRRQGDTGELFF.

The chain recombines TRBV19 with TRBJ2-2; D is possibly TRBD1 (6 bases). The V end was cut by 4 bases, the J end by 2 bases, with 17 bases between. The germline V gene encodes CDR1 LNHDA and CDR2 SQIVND (reference sequence). The CDR3 spans 17 residues. The chain's CDR3 is CASSTFPSDRNTGELFF. The DNA of the CDR3 is TGTGCCAGTAGTACCTTCCCTTCGGACAGAAACACCGGGGAGCTGTTTTTT.

As regards this clone: The sample carries other DNA sequences with the same CDR3. The chain joins TRBV7-3 to TRBJ1-2; the match to TRBD1 covers 9 bases. J was trimmed by 4 bases and V by 5 bases; bases with no gene match: 2. Germline V gene sequence: CDR1 SGHTA, CDR2 FQGTGA. This CDR3 is 13 amino acids long. Here the CDR3 reads CASSLTGGYGYTF. CDR3 DNA: TGTGCCAGCAGCCTGACAGGGGGCTATGGCTACACCTTC. The whole variable domain, remainder taken from reference TRBV7-3 and TRBJ1-2, is GAGVSQTPSNKVTEKGKYVELRCDPISGHTALYWYRQSLGQGPEFLIYFQGTGAADDSGLPNDRFFAVRPEGSVSTLKIQRTERGDSAVYLCASSLTGGYGYTFGSGTRLTVV.

The genes are TRBV12-3 or TRBV12-4 and TRBJ2-1; the D gene is possibly TRBD2 (6 bases). Trimming removed 3 bases from V and 10 bases from J, with 7 bases in between. The CDR3 is 11 amino acids. Here the CDR3 reads CASSFGGEQFF. The DNA for the CDR3 is TGTGCCAGCAGTTTCGGAGGGGAGCAGTTCTTC.

V and J are TRBV5-1 and TRBJ2-1; 7 bases agree with TRBD2. V shed 5 bases, J shed 9 bases, and the junction held 17 bases outside the gene matches. CDR1 and CDR2 from the germline V gene are SGHRS and YFSETQ. There are 16 residues in the CDR3. In nucleotides, the CDR3 is TGCGCCAGCAGTACTAGCGCAACGAGACAACCCGGTGAGCAGTTCTTC. It yields the protein CASSTSATRQPGEQFF. The whole variable domain, filled in from reference TRBV5-1 and TRBJ2-1, reads KAGVTQTPRYLIKTRGQQVTLSCSPISGHRSVSWYQQTPGQGLQFLFEYFSETQRNKGNFPGRFSGRQFSNSRSEMNVSTLELGDSALYLCASSTSATRQPGEQFFGPGTRLTVL.

The CDR3 nucleotides are TGCGCCAGCAGCGGTGGACAATCCCCCTACAATGAGCAGTTCTTC. This translates into CASSGGQSPYNEQFF. The V call is TRBV5-1, the J call TRBJ2-1; D may be TRBD1 (5 bases). From germline, CDR1 is SGHRS and CDR2 YFSETQ. The CDR3 length is 15 residues. The V end was cut by 4 bases, the J end by 2 bases, with 13 bases between.

The chain carries TRBV5-1 and TRBJ2-3; 9 nucleotides match TRBD1. Losses at the gene ends were 4 bases for V and 5 bases for J; bases not matched to a gene: 11. In germline, CDR1 is SGHRS, CDR2 YFSETQ. This CDR3 comprises 16 residues. CDR3 in DNA: TGCGCCAGCAGCAATCAACCGGGACAGGGTATAGATACGCAGTATTTT. Its translation: CASSNQPGQGIDTQYF.

The rearrangement uses TRBV10-3 and TRBJ2-3, with 8 nucleotides matching TRBD2. CDR3 length: 17 amino acids. After removal of 0 bases from V and 6 bases from J, the junction contained 11 bases not matched to a gene. Germline assignment: CDR1 ENHRY and CDR2 SYGVKD. CDR3 sequence: CAISESASGHRLDTQYF. The CDR3 bases are TGTGCCATCAGTGAGTCGGCTAGCGGGCACAGACTGGATACGCAGTATTTT.

The chain couples TRBV7-8 to TRBJ2-1, with D possibly TRBD2 on 6 matching bases. CDR1 and CDR2 from the germline V gene are SGHVS and FQNEAQ. The CDR3 contains 16 residues. V lost 2 bases, J lost 2 bases, and 13 bases lay in between. DNA for the CDR3: TGTGCCAGCAGCTTACCCGGGAGTAATGCCTACAATGAGCAGTTCTTC. This codes for CASSLPGSNAYNEQFF.

The genes are TRBV7-9 and TRBJ1-2; tentatively, D is TRBD1 (5 bases). The V end was cut by 4 bases, the J end by 7 bases, with 19 bases between. From germline, CDR1 is SEHNR and CDR2 FQNEAQ (reference sequence). This CDR3 spans 15 amino acids. CDR3 sequence reads: CASSSETDAWGGYTF. The CDR3 region has the DNA TGTGCCAGCAGCTCCGAGACAGACGCTTGGGGTGGCTACACCTTC.

The chain employs TRBV28 and TRBJ2-1; D possibly corresponds to TRBD1 (6 bases). The CDR3 has 16 amino acids. Germline V gene lookup returns CDR1 MDHEN and CDR2 SYDVKM. V lost 2 bases and J lost 2, with 13 bases in between. The CDR3 protein is CASSLVIGQPYNEQFF. CDR3 in DNA: TGTGCCAGCAGTTTAGTGATCGGACAGCCCTACAATGAGCAGTTCTTC.